What follows describes a single TCR beta chain. This entry comes from a study of T-cell memory formation after mild COVID-19. TCRdb reprocessed the 5' RACE reads via MiXCR and lists one record per CDR3 protein. Among 240,000 or so distinct CDR3 sequences listed, 8% to 10% were seen once. The CDR3 covers 16 residues. Looked up from germline, CDR1 is LGHNA and CDR2 is YSLEER. V was shortened by 0 bases and J by 0 bases, with 11 bases between the two germline ends. Sample: PBMCs or a T cell subset sorted from them (not recorded which). The receptor comes from a young man who had mild COVID-19 (a few samples of this study predate the infection). Cell type and time point are not known. This chain connects TRBV4-3 to TRBJ1-1; unclear D gene. CDR3 nucleotides: TGCGCCAGCAGCCAAGATGCGGGAACAATGAACACTGAAGCTTTCTTT. Its protein is CASSQDAGTMNTEAFF.